Following are 25 T cell receptor beta chains from one sample sequenced in a study of control samples from healthy donors and cancer patients (dated by TCRdb to 2018 to 2020). Library method: the immunoSEQ multiplex PCR assay. TCRdb took over this immuneACCESS table, retaining in-frame rearrangements with V and J assigned. Such tables are incomplete; in checked studies, under half of the missing clones stem from an unresolved V gene, and the remainder is unexplained. The sample table records fewer than 200,000 clones; around 93% of these occur just once. The ten biggest clones cover over 4% of the sample. The sample comprised blood. Receptor source: an older woman in good health.

V and J are TRBV11-2 and TRBJ1-3, with 7 bases fitting TRBD1. From germline, CDR1 is SGHAT and CDR2 FQNNGV. V shed 4 bases, J shed 4 bases, and the junction held 4 bases outside the gene matches. CDR3 size: 14 residues. The CDR3 DNA sequence: TGTGCCAGCAGCTCTTGGGACAGAGGAAACACCATATATTTT. Amino acid sequence: CASSSWDRGNTIYF.

V and J are TRBV3-1 (or the pseudogene TRBV3-2) and TRBJ1-1; 7 positions agree with TRBD1. Germline CDR1 LGHDT, CDR2 YNNKEL (reference sequence). The CDR3 extends over 14 amino acids. V dropped 3 bases and J dropped 6; count of bases not matched to a gene: 7. CDR3 region: CASSHGGRGAEAFF. The CDR3 bases are TGTGCCAGCAGCCATGGTGGCAGGGGGGCTGAAGCTTTCTTT.

This chain joins TRBV30 and TRBJ1-2; no clear D gene. The CDR3 consists of 13 residues. The germline V and J ends were trimmed by 4 bases and 6 bases, with 15 bases remaining between them. Germline V gene sequence: CDR1 GTSNPN, CDR2 SVGIG (reference sequence). The CDR3 bases are TGTGCCTGGAATTGGGCCTCCGGCAATGGCTACACCTTC. It translates to CAWNWASGNGYTF.

This chain links TRBV4-1 with TRBJ2-1; 9 bases map to TRBD2. The CDR3 loop spans 17 amino acids. Germline V gene lookup returns CDR1 MGHRA and CDR2 YSYEKL. J was trimmed by 0 bases and V by 2 bases; bases with no gene match: 5. As DNA, the CDR3 is TGCGCCAGCAGCCAAACAATAGCGGGAGACTCCTACAATGAGCAGTTCTTC. Its protein is CASSQTIAGDSYNEQFF.

J is TRBJ2-7 and V is TRBV9; D is possibly TRBD2 (7 bases). Trimming took off 4 bases at V and 3 bases at J, with 17 bases between the two ends. CDR3 length: 15 amino acids. Per the germline V gene, CDR1 is SGDLS and CDR2 is YYNGEE. CDR3 bases: TGTGCCAGCAGCTCCGGGGGGAGGGGGGGCTACGAGCAGTACTTC. Translated: CASSSGGRGGYEQYF.

As concerns this clone: Sequence at one end of the junction differs from germline and may be a read error. Other nucleotide sequences in the sample specify the same CDR3. The chain combines TRBV7-2 with TRBJ1-1, with TRBD1 as a possible D gene (5 bases). Germline V CDR1 and CDR2: SGHTA, FQGNSA. There are 12 residues in the CDR3. CDR3 nucleotides: TGTGCCAGTAATCCTCGGGGCACTGAAGCCTTCTTT. Protein product: CASNPRGTEAFF.

This chain links TRBV6-1 with TRBJ1-3, with D possibly TRBD1 on 5 matching bases. Trimming cost V 0 bases and J 4 bases, with 13 bases left between them. The germline V gene has CDR1 MNHNS and CDR2 SASEGT. This CDR3 is built from 16 residues. CDR3 in DNA: TGTGCCAGCAGTGAAGCGACAGTTCAGTTCGGAAACACCATATATTTT. This sequence encodes CASSEATVQFGNTIYF.

The gene calls are TRBV5-1 and TRBJ1-4; possible D gene TRBD1, 5 bases. V lost 2 bases and J 7 bases, leaving 15 bases between the germline ends. This CDR3 is 15 amino acids long. Germline-derived CDR1 and CDR2 are SGHRS and YFSETQ. The CDR3 reads CASSLSSGLAEKLFF. In DNA, the CDR3 is TGCGCCAGCAGCTTATCATCAGGGTTAGCTGAAAAACTGTTTTTT.

V gene TRBV5-4 combines with J gene TRBJ1-2; D ambiguous. V lost 3 bases to trimming and J lost 3 bases, with 6 bases between them. There are 12 residues in the CDR3. Germline-derived CDR1 and CDR2 are SGHNT and YYREEE (reference sequence). The CDR3 is CASSSLDYGYTF. CDR3 DNA sequence: TGTGCCAGCAGCTCCCTTGACTATGGCTACACCTTC.

The chain has TRBV6-5 and TRBJ2-5; D is unclear. Germline-derived CDR1 and CDR2 are MNHEY and SVGAGI. CDR3 length: 12 residues. V lost 2 bases and J 5 bases, leaving 6 bases between the germline ends. CDR3 protein: CASSYSHETQYF. The CDR3 nucleotides are TGTGCCAGCAGTTACAGCCATGAGACCCAGTACTTC.

The rearrangement links TRBV19 to TRBJ1-1; the match to TRBD1 covers 8 bases. CDR3 size: 15 residues. J lost 4 bases, V lost 3 bases, and 7 bases had no gene match. Germline CDR1 and CDR2: LNHDA and SQIVND (reference sequence). The CDR3: CASSISPGGSTEAFF. CDR3 DNA sequence: TGTGCCAGTAGTATTTCTCCAGGGGGCAGCACTGAAGCTTTCTTT.

This chain joins TRBV29-1 and TRBJ1-4; D is unresolved. The length of the CDR3 is 14 residues. Germline V CDR1 and CDR2: SQVTM, ANQGSEA. Trimming shortened V by 4 bases and J by 7 bases, and 16 bases separated the two germline ends. CDR3 DNA sequence: TGCAGCGTTGCGGTACGGGAAAAGGGTGAAAAACTGTTTTTT. Translated: CSVAVREKGEKLFF.

The chain carries TRBV5-1 and TRBJ1-1; 7 nucleotides match TRBD1. CDR3 length: 17 amino acids. V lost 3 bases to trimming and J lost 4 bases; unmatched junction nucleotides: 15. Germline V gene lookup returns CDR1 SGHRS and CDR2 YFSETQ. Here the CDR3 DNA reads TGCGCCAGCAGCTCCGTCGGGACAGCCGTCGGCGGCACTGAAGCTTTCTTT. Translating it yields CASSSVGTAVGGTEAFF. Full variable domain (missing parts from reference TRBV5-1 and TRBJ1-1): KAGVTQTPRYLIKTRGQQVTLSCSPISGHRSVSWYQQTPGQGLQFLFEYFSETQRNKGNFPGRFSGRQFSNSRSEMNVSTLELGDSALYLCASSSVGTAVGGTEAFFGQGTRLTVV.

This chain uses TRBV6-2 or TRBV6-3 with TRBJ2-4; 7 nucleotides match TRBD2. V dropped 6 bases and J dropped 1; count of bases not matched to a gene: 9. The CDR3 is made up of 16 amino acids. Germline V CDR1 and CDR2: MNHEY, SVGEGT. Written as DNA, the CDR3 is TGTGCCAGCAGCCCCCGGGCCGGGGGGGCCAAAAACATTCAGTACTTC. Residues: CASSPRAGGAKNIQYF.

This chain uses TRBV5-1 with TRBJ1-4; TRBD1 is a possible D gene (5 bases). CDR1 and CDR2 from the germline V gene are SGHRS and YFSETQ. This CDR3 comprises 15 residues. The V end lost 5 bases, the J end lost 0 bases, and 11 bases lay between the germline ends. CDR3 sequence: CASSPGASTNEKLFF. The CDR3, as DNA: TGCGCCAGCAGTCCTGGGGCATCAACTAATGAAAAACTGTTTTTT.

This sequence joins TRBV6-5 and TRBJ1-6; 10 nucleotides line up with TRBD1. Trimming removed 5 bases from V and 9 bases from J; junction bases left unmatched: 7. The CDR3 spans 15 residues. Germline V gene data show CDR1 as MNHEY and CDR2 as SVGAGI. For the CDR3, the DNA is TGTGCCAGCAGTATTATCGGGACAGGGGTTTCACCCCTCCACTTT. It translates to CASSIIGTGVSPLHF.

The J gene is TRBJ2-1, the V gene TRBV13; perhaps TRBD1 as D (5 bases). The germline V gene has CDR1 PRHDT and CDR2 FYEKMQ (reference sequence). Trimming removed 0 bases at V and 0 bases at J, with 6 bases between. This CDR3 is 15 amino acids long. The CDR3 DNA reads as TGTGCCAGCAGCTTAGGGGGGCACTCCTACAATGAGCAGTTCTTC. Encoded protein: CASSLGGHSYNEQFF.

This chain joins TRBV4-3 and TRBJ1-3; possible D gene TRBD1, 5 bases. CDR1 is LGHNA, CDR2 YSLEER, per germline. V was shortened by 1 base and J by 2 bases, with 12 bases between the two germline ends. The CDR3 is 16 amino acids. CDR3 coding DNA: TGCGCCAGCAGCCAAGTTGAGGGGACCACTGGAAACACCATATATTTT. This sequence encodes CASSQVEGTTGNTIYF.

V gene TRBV5-8 combines with J gene TRBJ2-3; TRBD1 aligns across 8 bases. Losses at the gene ends were 4 bases for V and 2 bases for J; bases not matched to a gene: 6. The CDR3 contains 15 residues. Germline V gene lookup returns CDR1 SGHTS and CDR2 YDEGEE. The CDR3 DNA reads TGTGCCAGCAGCCTAACGGACAGGGTCACAGATACGCAGTATTTT. Its protein is CASSLTDRVTDTQYF.

The chain is built from TRBV4-3 and TRBJ2-3; TRBD2 matches 9 bases. CDR3 length: 17 residues. Per the germline V gene, CDR1 is LGHNA and CDR2 is YSLEER. V was clipped by 1 base and J by 4 bases; unmatched bases: 9. The CDR3 region has the DNA TGCGCCAGCAGCCAAGCGGATGGCGGGGGGGCCTCAGATACGCAGTATTTT. Amino acids: CASSQADGGGASDTQYF.

This clone showed up just a few times. The CDR3 DNA follows: TGTGCCAGCAGCCGCGGGACAGATGGAAACACCATATATTTT. Translated, it gives CASSRGTDGNTIYF. This chain joins TRBV7-2 and TRBJ1-3, with 7 bases that match TRBD1. CDR1 SGHTA and CDR2 FQGNSA come from the germline V gene. The CDR3 has 14 amino acids. V dropped 5 bases and J dropped 3; count of bases not matched to a gene: 4.

About this clone: Other DNA sequences in the same sample also yield this CDR3. V usage is TRBV30 and J usage is TRBJ1-1, with unresolved D. The germline CDR1 and CDR2 sequences are GTSNPN and SVGIG (reference sequence). Trimming cost V 0 bases and J 0 bases, with 5 bases left between them. The CDR3 covers 13 residues. CDR3: CAWSVGVNTEAFF. Here the CDR3 DNA reads TGTGCCTGGAGTGTCGGGGTGAACACTGAAGCTTTCTTT.

V usage is TRBV3-1 (or the pseudogene TRBV3-2) and J usage is TRBJ2-5; 11 nucleotides agree with TRBD2. Unmatched junction bases numbered 0, after V lost 4 bases and J lost 2 bases. The CDR3 extends over 14 amino acids. Germline CDR1 and CDR2: LGHDT and YNNKEL (reference sequence). CDR3: CASSLAGGQETQYF. The CDR3 DNA reads as TGTGCCAGCAGCCTAGCGGGGGGGCAAGAGACCCAGTACTTC.

The genes are TRBV6-6 and TRBJ2-7; 7 nucleotides align to TRBD2. This CDR3 is 14 amino acids long. CDR1 is MNHNY, CDR2 SVGAGI, per germline (reference sequence). The V gene end was trimmed by 5 bases and the J gene end by 0 bases; junction bases not matched to a gene: 4. For the CDR3, the DNA is TGTGCCAGCAGTAACCGGGACTACTCCTACGAGCAGTACTTC. Its translation: CASSNRDYSYEQYF.

This clone was counted once. This sequence joins TRBV5-6 and TRBJ1-2, with 9 bases that match TRBD1. The length of the CDR3 is 15 residues. V was pared by 0 bases and J by 1 base, with 1 base of the junction left unmatched. Germline-derived CDR1 and CDR2 are SGHDT and YYEEEE. Here the CDR3 reads CASSLGDRVNYGYTF. As DNA, the CDR3 is TGTGCCAGCAGCTTGGGGGACAGGGTTAACTATGGCTACACCTTC.